The 9 T cell receptor beta chains below come from one sample, sequenced in a study of lung T cells in sarcoidosis with Löfgren's syndrome. One entry per CDR3 protein, called by TCRdb with MiXCR from the reads. This repertoire shows 450 to 550 distinct CDR3 sequences, roughly 32% found once; its top ten account for under 25%. The sequenced sample consisted of CD4+ T cells from PBMCs. The receptors here all came from a human donor with sarcoidosis (Löfgren's syndrome or another form), or a control subject (not recorded which).

By sample fraction, this clonotype is hyperexpanded. The chain recombines TRBV28 with TRBJ1-2; TRBD1 aligns across 7 bases. V was pared by 8 bases and J by 4 bases, with 4 bases of the junction left unmatched. Germline V gives CDR1 MDHEN, CDR2 SYDVKM. CDR3 length equals 12 residues. CDR3: CASLGQSYGYTF. In nucleotides, the CDR3 is TGTGCCAGCTTGGGACAGAGCTATGGCTACACCTTC.

By sample fraction, this clonotype is large. This chain links TRBV29-1 with TRBJ2-1; possible D gene TRBD1, 6 bases. There are 11 residues in the CDR3. Germline CDR1 is SQVTM and CDR2 is ANQGSEA. Deletions cut 7 bases from V and 5 bases from J, with 9 bases between. This chain's CDR3 is CSAGTNNEQFF. The CDR3 coding sequence is TGCAGCGCTGGGACAAACAATGAGCAGTTCTTC.

By share, this clonotype counts as hyperexpanded. The chain is built from TRBV7-2 and TRBJ2-1, with 8 bases that match TRBD2. The germline gives CDR1 SGHTA, CDR2 FQGNSA. The CDR3 covers 16 residues. V lost 0 bases to trimming and J lost 6 bases; unmatched junction nucleotides: 7. CDR3 in DNA: TGTGCCAGCAGCTTAGCCGTAGGACTAGCATCCAATGAGCAGTTCTTC. This gives the protein CASSLAVGLASNEQFF.

By share, this clonotype counts as medium-sized. This chain links TRBV29-1 with TRBJ2-7, with 9 bases lining up with TRBD1. Germline lookup yields CDR1 SQVTM and CDR2 ANQGSEA. Unmatched junction bases numbered 5, after V lost 4 bases and J lost 4 bases. The CDR3 length is 13 residues. The CDR3 nucleotides are TGCAGCGTTGGAGGGACAGGGAGTTACGAGCAGTACTTC. Amino acid sequence: CSVGGTGSYEQYF.

The chain carries TRBV5-1 and TRBJ1-1, with D possibly matching TRBD1 (6 bases). Between the trimmed V and J ends, which lost 3 bases and 3 bases, there was a span of 15 bases. CDR1 and CDR2 (germline): SGHRS, YFSETQ. This CDR3 contains 15 residues. In DNA, the CDR3 is TGCGCCAGCAGCTACGGACAGAGGTTGGACACTGAAGCTTTCTTT. It codes for CASSYGQRLDTEAFF.

This clonotype ranks as large (0.1 to 1%). Its ends do not fully match the called genes, so a read error is possible. V is TRBV7-2 and J is TRBJ2-2; D gene unclear. The germline gives CDR1 SGHTA, CDR2 FQGNSA. This CDR3 has 15 amino acids. The CDR3 loop reads CASSLNRRNTRELFF. CDR3 sequence (DNA): TGTGCCAGCAGCTTAAATCGACGGAACACCAGGGAGCTGTTTTTT.

This clonotype is large (0.1 to 1%) by share. The chain couples TRBV4-3 to TRBJ2-5; no firm D call. There are 15 residues in the CDR3. Germline V gives CDR1 LGHNA, CDR2 YSLEER. Trimming removed 1 base from V and 2 bases from J, with 11 bases in between. The CDR3 here is CASSQGHWSQETQYF. The CDR3, as DNA: TGCGCCAGCAGCCAAGGTCACTGGTCGCAAGAGACCCAGTACTTC.

By share, this clonotype ranks as hyperexpanded. The genes are TRBV7-2 and TRBJ2-3, with 8 bases identical to TRBD1. Germline V gene data show CDR1 as SGHTA and CDR2 as FQGNSA. The V gene end was trimmed by 5 bases and the J gene end by 3 bases; junction bases not matched to a gene: 4. The CDR3 length is 14 residues. CDR3 DNA: TGTGCCAGCAGCCGAGACAGGGGTACAGATACGCAGTATTTT. It translates to CASSRDRGTDTQYF.

Notes on this clonotype: The final CDR3 position lacks the conserved phenylalanine or tryptophan, pointing to a likely read error. The chain combines TRBV7-2 with TRBJ2-1, with 8 bases that match TRBD2. CDR1 SGHTA and CDR2 FQGNSA come from the germline V gene. This CDR3 is built from 16 residues. Here the CDR3 reads CSSSLAVGLASNEQFL. In DNA, the CDR3 is TGTTCCAGCAGCTTAGCTGTAGGACTAGCATCCAATGAGCAGTTCCTC.